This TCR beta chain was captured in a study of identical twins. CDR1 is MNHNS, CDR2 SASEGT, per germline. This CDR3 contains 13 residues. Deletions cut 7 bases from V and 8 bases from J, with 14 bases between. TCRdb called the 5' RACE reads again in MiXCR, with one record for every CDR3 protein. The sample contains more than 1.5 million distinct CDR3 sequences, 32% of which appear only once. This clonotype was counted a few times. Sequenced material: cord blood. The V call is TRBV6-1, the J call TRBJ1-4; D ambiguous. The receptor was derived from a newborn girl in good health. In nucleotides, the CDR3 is TGTGCCAGCACCTGGGCGAATGAGGAAAAACTGTTTTTT. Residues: CASTWANEEKLFF.